This T cell receptor beta chain originates from a study of blood T cell repertoires in COVID-19. Using immunoSEQ multiplex PCR, the repertoire was profiled, and TCRdb retains in-frame clones only, with some absent. This repertoire shows around 32,000 clones, 65% to 90% found once; its top ten account for around 5%. Germline-derived CDR1 and CDR2 are SNHLY and FYNNEI. This CDR3 has 15 amino acids. Trimming left V 11 bases short and J 5 bases short, with 23 bases between. J is TRBJ2-3 and V is TRBV2; weak D call: TRBD2 (5 bases). This receptor was identified in an elderly woman with active or convalescent COVID-19. Source material: peripheral blood. The CDR3 loop reads CAGGVGVRPEDTQYF. The CDR3 region has the DNA TGTGCCGGCGGCGTGGGAGTGCGGCCCGAAGATACGCAGTATTTT.